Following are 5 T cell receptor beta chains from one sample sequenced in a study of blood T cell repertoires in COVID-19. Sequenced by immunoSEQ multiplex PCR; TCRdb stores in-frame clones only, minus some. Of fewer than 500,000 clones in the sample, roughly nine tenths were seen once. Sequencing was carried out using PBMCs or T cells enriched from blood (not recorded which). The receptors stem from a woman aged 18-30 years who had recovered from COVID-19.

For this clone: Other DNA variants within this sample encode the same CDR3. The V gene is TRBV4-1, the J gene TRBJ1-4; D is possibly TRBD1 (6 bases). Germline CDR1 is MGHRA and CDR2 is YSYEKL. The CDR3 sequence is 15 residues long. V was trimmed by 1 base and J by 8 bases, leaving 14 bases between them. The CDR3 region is CASSQVGGANEKLFF. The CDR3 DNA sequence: TGCGCCAGCAGCCAAGTAGGGGGGGCAAACGAAAAACTGTTTTTT.

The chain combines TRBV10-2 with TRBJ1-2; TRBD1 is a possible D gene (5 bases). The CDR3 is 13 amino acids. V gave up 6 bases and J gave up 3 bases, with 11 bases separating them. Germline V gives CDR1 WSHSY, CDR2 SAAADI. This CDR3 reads CASSLQGDYGYTF. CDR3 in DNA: TGCGCCAGCAGCTTGCAAGGGGACTATGGCTACACCTTC.

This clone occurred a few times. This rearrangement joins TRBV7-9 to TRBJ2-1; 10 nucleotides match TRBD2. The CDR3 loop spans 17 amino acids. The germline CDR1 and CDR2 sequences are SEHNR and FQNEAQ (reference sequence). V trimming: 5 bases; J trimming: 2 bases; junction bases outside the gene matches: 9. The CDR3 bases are TGTGCCAGCAGCCCCACCTCCCTAGCGGGGGCCTACAATGAGCAGTTCTTC. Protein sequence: CASSPTSLAGAYNEQFF.

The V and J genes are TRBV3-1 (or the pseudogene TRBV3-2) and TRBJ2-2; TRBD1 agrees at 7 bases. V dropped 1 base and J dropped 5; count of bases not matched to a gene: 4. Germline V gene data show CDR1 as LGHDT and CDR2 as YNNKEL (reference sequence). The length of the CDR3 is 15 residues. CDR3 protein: CASSQGQGRTGELFF. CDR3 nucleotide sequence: TGTGCCAGCAGCCAAGGACAGGGTAGGACCGGGGAGCTGTTTTTT.

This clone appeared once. The DNA for the CDR3 is TGTGCCAGCAGCTTGGATCTCACCGGGGAGCTGTTTTTT. Its translation: CASSLDLTGELFF. The chain recombines TRBV5-6 with TRBJ2-2; D call uncertain. The CDR3 loop spans 13 amino acids. Per germline, CDR1 SGHDT and CDR2 YYEEEE. V lost 0 bases and J lost 4, with 4 bases in between.